The present entry profiles one TCR beta chain with its context. The sample holds other DNA sequences that translate to the same CDR3. Per germline, CDR1 MNHEY and CDR2 SMNVEV (reference sequence). This CDR3 has 13 amino acids. With V trimmed by 5 bases and J by 8 bases, 8 bases remained unmatched. The PCR made use of 60 Vbeta and 13 Jbeta primers. Repertoires were generated with immunoSEQ multiplex PCR, while TCRdb's copy carries only in-frame clones and drops some. In the table there are 180,000 or so clones, about three quarters of which are singletons. The data stem from a study of cytomegalovirus exposure and HLA in healthy donors.

The sequence was collected from a woman in her fifties or sixties in good health and CMV-seropositive. This chain uses TRBV27 with TRBJ1-2, with 7 bases matching TRBD1. Sequences were obtained from PBMCs. The CDR3 region is CASSPGQERGYTF. As DNA, the CDR3 is TGTGCCAGCAGTCCCGGACAGGAACGAGGCTACACCTTC.